This T cell receptor (beta chain) stems from a study of CD8+ T cells in alopecia areata. CDR1 and CDR2 from the germline V gene are SEHNR and FQNEAQ (reference sequence). Germline trimming cut 2 bases from V and 0 bases from J; bases unmatched to any gene: 6. The CDR3 extends over 17 amino acids. The treatment was: oral pan-JAK inhibitor, 5-10 mg twice daily. Sequencing used cDNA as its template, made by extracting RNA and reverse transcribing it. Profiling relied on immunoSEQ multiplex PCR, and the TCRdb table lists in-frame clones only, not all of them. The sample records roughly 64,000 clones, 46% being singletons.

The chain is built from TRBV7-9 and TRBJ2-5, with 10 nucleotides matching TRBD2. This receptor was obtained from a human donor with alopecia areata. The sample here was CD8+ T cells sorted from blood, taken around week 36, from a patient treated with tofacitinib. The CDR3 DNA is TGTGCCAGCAGCTTAACCTCCGGGACTAGCGACCAAGAGACCCAGTACTTC. Translating gives CASSLTSGTSDQETQYF.